Here is one TCR beta chain with its context. The sample belongs to a study of blood T cell repertoires in COVID-19. Participant age was roughly 18 to 95 years, and participants resided in fewer than 25 US areas. Original processing notes: Amplification of reference gene primers was used by the study to estimate nucleated cell counts. TCRdb's copy holds only in-frame clones and misses some; the assay was immunoSEQ multiplex PCR. V, J and clone size are taken as reported in that table, and D and trimming were inferred from the DNA itself. The table includes more than 250,000 clones, 70% to 90% detected once. V lost 0 bases, J lost 4 bases, and 9 bases lay in between. The germline CDR1 and CDR2 sequences are MGHRA and YSYEKL. CDR3 length: 14 amino acids.

This rearrangement joins TRBV4-1 to TRBJ1-1; D gene unclear. The sequencing sample was made of PBMCs or T cells enriched from blood (not recorded which). This clonotype was obtained from a woman in her 30s who had recovered from COVID-19. Written as DNA, the CDR3 is TGCGCCAGCAGCCAAGACCCTAGAGGCACTGAAGCTTTCTTT. Translating it yields CASSQDPRGTEAFF.